These 32 T cell receptor beta chains were sequenced from one sample in a study of T cell changes during pregnancy in multiple sclerosis. The data were produced by immunoSEQ multiplex PCR, yet TCRdb's version contains in-frame clones alone and is incomplete. The table lists just over 55,000 clones, around 90% of them singletons. The sample in question was peripheral blood, obtained after pregnancy. The receptors here all came from a female donor in good health, enrolled as a control in a pregnancy study.

The CDR3 DNA sequence: TGTGCCAGCAGTTACCCTGGACAGTACTATGGCTACACCTTC. It translates to CASSYPGQYYGYTF. The chain has TRBV6-6 and TRBJ1-2; weak D call: TRBD1 (6 bases). Germline values: CDR1 MNHNY, CDR2 SVGAGI (reference sequence). Trimming took 2 bases from V and 3 from J, leaving 10 bases between them. CDR3 length equals 14 residues.

The chain couples TRBV19 to TRBJ1-1; weak D call: TRBD1 (6 bases). The CDR3 spans 14 residues. The V end lost 6 bases, the J end lost 0 bases, and 11 bases lay between the germline ends. Germline loops: CDR1 LNHDA, CDR2 SQIVND (reference sequence). CDR3 nucleotide sequence: TGTGCCAGTAGCGCCAGGGGTCTGAACACTGAAGCTTTCTTT. Translating it yields CASSARGLNTEAFF. Using reference TRBV19 and TRBJ1-1 for the parts outside the CDR3, the full variable domain is DGGITQSPKYLFRKEGQNVTLSCEQNLNHDAMYWYRQDPGQGLRLIYYSQIVNDFQKGDIAEGYSVSREKKESFPLTVTSAQKNPTAFYLCASSARGLNTEAFFGQGTRLTVV.

The chain recombines TRBV28 with TRBJ1-5; TRBD1 agrees at 8 bases. V was pared by 5 bases and J by 7 bases, with 13 bases of the junction left unmatched. CDR1 MDHEN and CDR2 SYDVKM come from the germline V gene. The CDR3 is 16 residues long. CDR3 protein: CASSTSMPGGRQPQHF. CDR3 DNA: TGTGCCAGCAGTACCTCCATGCCAGGGGGCAGACAGCCCCAGCATTTT.

The chain carries TRBV19 and TRBJ2-1; 8 bases are shared with TRBD2. Germline V lookup: CDR1 LNHDA, CDR2 SQIVND (reference sequence). V shed 0 bases, J shed 7 bases, and the junction held 5 bases outside the gene matches. The CDR3 covers 15 residues. The CDR3 loop reads CASSIDSGTKNEQFF. CDR3 nucleotide sequence: TGTGCCAGTAGTATAGATAGCGGGACGAAAAATGAGCAGTTCTTC. The full variable domain, in which reference TRBV19 and TRBJ2-1 provide the parts outside the CDR3, is DGGITQSPKYLFRKEGQNVTLSCEQNLNHDAMYWYRQDPGQGLRLIYYSQIVNDFQKGDIAEGYSVSREKKESFPLTVTSAQKNPTAFYLCASSIDSGTKNEQFFGPGTRLTVL.

The chain joins TRBV5-1 to TRBJ1-1; no clear D. Germline lookup yields CDR1 SGHRS and CDR2 YFSETQ. V lost 6 bases, J lost 1 base, and 13 bases lay in between. This CDR3 comprises 14 residues. The CDR3 DNA follows: TGCGCCAGCACCCCAGGTGCCTCGAACACTGAAGCTTTCTTT. Amino acid sequence: CASTPGASNTEAFF. Full variable domain (rest looked up from reference TRBV5-1 and TRBJ1-1): KAGVTQTPRYLIKTRGQQVTLSCSPISGHRSVSWYQQTPGQGLQFLFEYFSETQRNKGNFPGRFSGRQFSNSRSEMNVSTLELGDSALYLCASTPGASNTEAFFGQGTRLTVV.

This clone was observed a single time. The chain employs TRBV7-2 and TRBJ1-2; D perhaps matches TRBD1 (5 bases). Germline V lookup: CDR1 SGHTA, CDR2 FQGNSA. V shed 5 bases and J shed 0 bases, with 16 bases lying between them. CDR3 length equals 16 residues. CDR3 sequence (DNA): TGTGCCAGCAGCCAGGGCGGAGTTGAAGCTAACTATGGCTACACCTTC. Translation: CASSQGGVEANYGYTF. The full variable domain, its missing parts supplied by reference TRBV7-2 and TRBJ1-2, is GAGVSQSPSNKVTEKGKDVELRCDPISGHTALYWYRQSLGQGLEFLIYFQGNSAPDKSGLPSDRFSAERTGGSVSTLTIQRTQQEDSAVYLCASSQGGVEANYGYTFGSGTRLTVV.

The chain has TRBV28 and TRBJ1-4, with a possible D match to TRBD1 (5 bases). CDR1 is MDHEN and CDR2 is SYDVKM in the germline V gene. This CDR3 has 16 amino acids. Trimming shortened V by 3 bases and J by 4 bases, and 15 bases separated the two germline ends. The CDR3 bases are TGTGCCAGCAGTTTGGCCGGGGGGGGGATTAATGAAAAACTGTTTTTT. Encoded protein: CASSLAGGGINEKLFF.

Only one count was recorded for this clone. V is TRBV2 and J is TRBJ2-5, with TRBD1 identical over 9 bases. The J call may not be correct, given that the DNA end is closer to TRBJ2-7. The CDR3 runs to 14 residues. From germline, CDR1 is SNHLY and CDR2 FYNNEI. The CDR3 DNA reads TGTGCCAGCAGTGAGAAGACAGGGGGCTACGAGCAGTACTTC. This encodes CASSEKTGGYEQYF.

The gene calls are TRBV6-5 and TRBJ1-1; TRBD1 might be the D (5 bases). The length of the CDR3 is 14 residues. The germline CDR1 and CDR2 sequences are MNHEY and SVGAGI. V lost 2 bases to trimming and J lost 1 base, with 8 bases between them. CDR3 in DNA: TGTGCCAGCAGTTACGGCGACAGGAACACTGAAGCTTTCTTT. Amino acids: CASSYGDRNTEAFF.

This rearrangement joins TRBV5-6 to TRBJ1-1; 8 bases align to TRBD1. The CDR3 runs 13 residues. Trimming at V came to 4 bases and at J to 10 bases, leaving 9 bases not matched to a gene. Germline assignment: CDR1 SGHDT and CDR2 YYEEEE. This CDR3 is CASSLGQGWGAFF. CDR3 DNA: TGTGCCAGCAGCCTCGGACAGGGATGGGGAGCTTTCTTT.

This clone was recorded a few times. Other DNA sequences in the same sample also yield this CDR3. V usage is TRBV7-2 and J usage is TRBJ2-2; no firm D call. The CDR3 contains 12 residues. Per germline, CDR1 SGHTA and CDR2 FQGNSA. V shed 4 bases and J shed 3 bases, with 3 bases lying between them. This CDR3 reads CASSSDTGELFF. The CDR3 region has the DNA TGTGCCAGCAGCTCTGACACCGGGGAGCTGTTTTTT. The full variable domain, rest sourced from reference TRBV7-2 and TRBJ2-2, is GAGVSQSPSNKVTEKGKDVELRCDPISGHTALYWYRQSLGQGLEFLIYFQGNSAPDKSGLPSDRFSAERTGGSVSTLTIQRTQQEDSAVYLCASSSDTGELFFGEGSRLTVL.

This clone is a singleton in its sample. The V gene is TRBV28, the J gene TRBJ1-2; no definite D call. Germline CDR1 is MDHEN and CDR2 is SYDVKM. The CDR3 contains 13 residues. Trimming cost V 9 bases and J 3 bases, with 14 bases left between them. CDR3 nucleotide sequence: TGTGCCAGTGTAACGTCTTTAGACTATGGCTACACCTTC. Translating it yields CASVTSLDYGYTF.

V gene TRBV5-1 combines with J gene TRBJ1-1, with 7 bases that match TRBD1. The germline CDR1 and CDR2 sequences are SGHRS and YFSETQ. This CDR3 spans 14 amino acids. With 5 bases clipped from V and 6 bases from J, the junction kept 10 bases outside the gene matches. CDR3 coding DNA: TGCGCCAGCAGTCGGGGGATACAGGGGTCTGAAGCTTTCTTT. It is translated as CASSRGIQGSEAFF.

This chain connects TRBV5-6 to TRBJ2-2; D unclear. The V gene lost 0 bases and the J gene lost 6 bases, with 6 bases spanning the gap. This CDR3 is built from 13 residues. Germline values: CDR1 SGHDT, CDR2 YYEEEE. The chain's CDR3 is CASSLGHPGELFF. The CDR3 DNA sequence: TGTGCCAGCAGCTTGGGACACCCCGGGGAGCTGTTTTTT.

This chain joins TRBV28 and TRBJ2-2, with 10 nucleotides matching TRBD2. V was clipped by 5 bases and J by 1 base; unmatched bases: 4. The CDR3 is made up of 16 amino acids. From germline, CDR1 is MDHEN and CDR2 SYDVKM. CDR3 residues: CASSPWTSGNTGELFF. The CDR3 bases are TGTGCCAGCAGTCCCTGGACTAGCGGGAACACCGGGGAGCTGTTTTTT.

DNA of the CDR3: TGTGCCAGCAGCTTAGCGATCAGCGGCCCTTTCCCCTACGAGCAGTACTTC. This encodes CASSLAISGPFPYEQYF. The V gene is TRBV7-2, the J gene TRBJ2-7; the D gene is possibly TRBD2 (5 bases). The CDR3 covers 17 residues. CDR1 SGHTA and CDR2 FQGNSA come from the germline V gene. V gave up 0 bases and J gave up 2 bases, with 17 bases separating them.

The genes are TRBV19 and TRBJ1-2, with D possibly matching TRBD1 (6 bases). V was pared by 6 bases and J by 2 bases, with 13 bases between. Germline values: CDR1 LNHDA, CDR2 SQIVND (reference sequence). This CDR3 has 14 amino acids. DNA of the CDR3: TGTGCCAGTAGACTCCAGACAGGCAACTATGGCTACACCTTC. Translated: CASRLQTGNYGYTF.

CDR3: CASSLPKDTQYF. The CDR3, as DNA: TGTGCCAGCAGCCTACCCAAGGATACGCAGTATTTT. The chain has TRBV28 and TRBJ2-3; D remains ambiguous. The V and J ends lost 6 bases and 6 bases respectively, with 10 bases between them. The CDR3 spans 12 residues. Germline loops: CDR1 MDHEN, CDR2 SYDVKM.

V and J are TRBV9 and TRBJ1-5; D remains ambiguous. The V end lost 1 base, the J end lost 5 bases, and 7 bases lay between the germline ends. Germline CDR1 reads SGDLS; CDR2 reads YYNGEE. The CDR3 totals 13 residues. In DNA form, the CDR3 reads TGTGCCAGCAGCGTAACCCCAGATCAGCCCCAGCATTTT. Translated, it gives CASSVTPDQPQHF.

V and J are TRBV5-8 and TRBJ1-1, with TRBD1 matching over 8 bases. The CDR3 length is 15 residues. Germline loops: CDR1 SGHTS, CDR2 YDEGEE. After removal of 4 bases from V and 5 bases from J, the junction contained 10 bases not matched to a gene. CDR3 protein: CASSRRQGAGTEAFF. CDR3 bases: TGTGCCAGCAGCCGACGTCAGGGGGCTGGAACTGAAGCTTTCTTT.

This clone was seen once. This rearrangement joins TRBV6-1 to TRBJ1-3, with D unresolved. CDR1 MNHNS and CDR2 SASEGT come from the germline V gene. Trimming cost V 5 bases and J 0 bases, with 8 bases left between them. The CDR3 runs to 14 residues. This CDR3 reads CASSRGDSGNTIYF. CDR3 coding DNA: TGTGCCAGCAGTAGAGGCGACTCTGGAAACACCATATATTTT.

The chain joins TRBV4-2 to TRBJ1-2; D is possibly TRBD1 (5 bases). Trimming took off 1 base at V and 0 bases at J, with 15 bases between the two ends. The CDR3 runs 17 residues. CDR1 and CDR2 from the germline V gene are LGHNA and YNFKEQ. The CDR3 protein is CASSQGIPGPANYGYTF. CDR3 bases: TGTGCCAGCAGCCAAGGAATTCCAGGGCCCGCTAACTATGGCTACACCTTC.

The chain is built from TRBV7-2 and TRBJ2-7; 10 nucleotides align to TRBD1. Germline values: CDR1 SGHTA, CDR2 FQGNSA. The CDR3 runs to 13 residues. V gave up 4 bases and J gave up 4 bases; unmatched junction bases: 1. CDR3 coding DNA: TGTGCCAGCAGCTGGACAGGGGGATACGAGCAGTACTTC. Translation gives CASSWTGGYEQYF.

The J gene is TRBJ2-5, the V gene TRBV19, with unresolved D. Trimming took off 4 bases at V and 7 bases at J, with 16 bases between the two ends. Germline V CDR1 and CDR2: LNHDA, SQIVND (reference sequence). This CDR3 has 14 residues. Here the CDR3 reads CASSRTLNRGTQYF. CDR3 DNA sequence: TGTGCCAGTAGTAGAACCCTAAACCGAGGGACCCAGTACTTC.

The chain uses TRBV5-6 and TRBJ1-1, with 8 bases aligning to TRBD1. J was trimmed by 3 bases and V by 4 bases; bases with no gene match: 5. This CDR3 is built from 14 residues. Germline CDR1 is SGHDT and CDR2 is YYEEEE. DNA for the CDR3: TGTGCCAGCAGCCCTTCGGACAGGGACACTGAAGCTTTCTTT. It yields the protein CASSPSDRDTEAFF.

This clone has just one count. The rearrangement joins TRBV7-9 to TRBJ1-1, with D possibly TRBD1 on 5 matching bases. The CDR3 is 12 amino acids. V was clipped by 7 bases and J by 3 bases, with 9 bases between them. Germline CDR1 is SEHNR and CDR2 is FQNEAQ (reference sequence). The CDR3, as DNA: TGTGCCAGCACAGGGATGGACACTGAAGCTTTCTTT. Translated: CASTGMDTEAFF.

This chain connects TRBV9 to TRBJ2-1; 7 bases are a match to TRBD2. CDR1 is SGDLS, CDR2 YYNGEE, per germline. The CDR3 runs to 21 residues. The V and J ends lost 2 bases and 0 bases, in that order; junction bases with no gene match: 20. This CDR3 reads CASSVTATTGERGGSYNEQFF. The CDR3 coding sequence is TGTGCCAGCAGCGTGACCGCGACTACTGGGGAGCGGGGAGGCTCCTACAATGAGCAGTTCTTC.

V and J are TRBV9 and TRBJ2-2; D is perhaps TRBD2 (6 bases). Per germline, CDR1 SGDLS and CDR2 YYNGEE. Between the trimmed V and J ends, which lost 1 base and 0 bases, there was a span of 13 bases. The CDR3 length is 17 residues. CDR3: CASSVPERAANTGELFF. In DNA, the CDR3 is TGTGCCAGCAGCGTACCGGAGCGGGCTGCGAACACCGGGGAGCTGTTTTTT.

The rearrangement uses TRBV2 and TRBJ1-4, with 11 bases matching TRBD1. The J segment lost 0 bases and the V segment lost 9 bases, leaving 6 bases of the junction unmatched. This CDR3 contains 16 residues. From germline, CDR1 is SNHLY and CDR2 FYNNEI. The CDR3 DNA follows: TGTGCCAGACGACCGGGACAGGGGGCAACTAATGAAAAACTGTTTTTT. Protein sequence: CARRPGQGATNEKLFF.

The V and J genes are TRBV7-8 and TRBJ2-7, with D possibly being TRBD1 (5 bases). In germline, CDR1 is SGHVS, CDR2 FQNEAQ. Trimming removed 5 bases from V and 3 bases from J, with 14 bases in between. This CDR3 region has 14 residues. The CDR3 coding sequence is TGTGCCAGCAGCCCTCACACGACAGTCTACGAGCAGTACTTC. The encoded protein is CASSPHTTVYEQYF.

This CDR3 reads CASSLGTSEQYF. As DNA, the CDR3 is TGTGCCAGCAGTTTGGGGACTAGCGAGCAGTACTTC. This chain links TRBV28 with TRBJ2-7; 8 nucleotides match TRBD2. With 3 bases clipped from V and 6 bases from J, the junction kept 1 base outside the gene matches. The CDR3 loop spans 12 amino acids. CDR1 MDHEN and CDR2 SYDVKM come from the germline V gene. The full variable domain, completed using reference TRBV28 and TRBJ2-7, is DVKVTQSSRYLVKRTGEKVFLECVQDMDHENMFWYRQDPGLGLRLIYFSYDVKMKEKGDIPEGYSVSREKKERFSLILESASTNQTSMYLCASSLGTSEQYFGPGTRLTVT.

The chain combines TRBV11-3 with TRBJ2-1; D is perhaps TRBD1 (5 bases). The V gene's germline CDR1 is SGHNT and CDR2 YENEEA. V lost 8 bases to trimming and J lost 10 bases, with 18 bases between them. The CDR3 sequence is 13 residues long. DNA for the CDR3: TGTGCCAGCCGACAGACTCCCTACTGGGAGCAGTTCTTC. Its protein product is CASRQTPYWEQFF. The full variable domain, completed using reference TRBV11-3 and TRBJ2-1, is EAGVVQSPRYKIIEKKQPVAFWCNPISGHNTLYWYLQNLGQGPELLIRYENEEAVDDSQLPKDRFSAERLKGVDSTLKIQPAELGDSAVYLCASRQTPYWEQFFGPGTRLTVL.